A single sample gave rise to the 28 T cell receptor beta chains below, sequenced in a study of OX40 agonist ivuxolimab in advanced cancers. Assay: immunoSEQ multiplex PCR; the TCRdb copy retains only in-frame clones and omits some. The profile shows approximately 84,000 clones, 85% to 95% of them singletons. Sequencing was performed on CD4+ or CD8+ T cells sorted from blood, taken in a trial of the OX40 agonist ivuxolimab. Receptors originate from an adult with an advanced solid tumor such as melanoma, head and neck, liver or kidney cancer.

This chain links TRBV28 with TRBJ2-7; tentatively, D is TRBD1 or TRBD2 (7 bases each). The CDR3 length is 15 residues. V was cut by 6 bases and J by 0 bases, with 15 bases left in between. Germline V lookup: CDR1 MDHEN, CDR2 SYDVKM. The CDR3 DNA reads TGTGCCAGCAGCGGGAGGCAGGGGGGCTCCTACGAGCAGTACTTC. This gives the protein CASSGRQGGSYEQYF.

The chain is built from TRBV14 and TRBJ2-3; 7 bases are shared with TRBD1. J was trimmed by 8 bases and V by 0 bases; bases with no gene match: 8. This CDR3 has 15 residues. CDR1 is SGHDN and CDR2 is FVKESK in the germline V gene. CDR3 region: CASSQEGKGARTQYF. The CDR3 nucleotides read TGTGCCAGCAGCCAAGAAGGGAAGGGGGCACGTACGCAGTATTTT.

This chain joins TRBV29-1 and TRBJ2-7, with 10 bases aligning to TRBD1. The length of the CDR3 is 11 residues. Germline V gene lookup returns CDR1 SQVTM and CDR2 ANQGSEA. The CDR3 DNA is TGCAGTACGACAGGGGGCAACGAGCAGTACTTC. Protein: CSTTGGNEQYF.

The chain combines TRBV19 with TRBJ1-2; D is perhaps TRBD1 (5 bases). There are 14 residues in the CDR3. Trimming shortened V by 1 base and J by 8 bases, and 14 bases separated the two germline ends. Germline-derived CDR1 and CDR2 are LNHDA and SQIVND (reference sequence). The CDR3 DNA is TGTGCCAGTAGTATAGCGTGGCAGGGAGACGGCTACACCTTC. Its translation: CASSIAWQGDGYTF.

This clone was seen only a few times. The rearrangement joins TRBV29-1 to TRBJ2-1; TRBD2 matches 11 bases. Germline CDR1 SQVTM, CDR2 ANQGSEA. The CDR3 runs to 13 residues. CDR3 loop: CSALAGGGNEQFF. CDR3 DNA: TGCAGTGCTCTAGCGGGAGGAGGGAATGAGCAGTTCTTC.

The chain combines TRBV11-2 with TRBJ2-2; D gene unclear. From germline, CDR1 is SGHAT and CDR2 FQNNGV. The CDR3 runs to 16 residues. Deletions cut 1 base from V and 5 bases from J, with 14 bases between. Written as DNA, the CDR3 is TGTGCCAGCAGCTTAGCCACCCGATACCTAACCGGGGAGCTGTTTTTT. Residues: CASSLATRYLTGELFF.

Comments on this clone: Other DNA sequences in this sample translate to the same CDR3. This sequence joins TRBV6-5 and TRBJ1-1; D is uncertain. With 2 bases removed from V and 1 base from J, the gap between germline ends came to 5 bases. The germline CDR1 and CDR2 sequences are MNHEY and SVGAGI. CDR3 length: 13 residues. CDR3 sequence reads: CASSYGENTEAFF. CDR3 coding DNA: TGTGCCAGCAGTTACGGGGAGAACACTGAAGCTTTCTTT.

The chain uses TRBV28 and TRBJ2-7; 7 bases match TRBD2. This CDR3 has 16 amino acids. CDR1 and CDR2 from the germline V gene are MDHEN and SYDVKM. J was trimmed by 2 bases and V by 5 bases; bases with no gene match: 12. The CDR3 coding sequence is TGTGCCAGCAGTCCTATAGCGGGCGGACCGACCTACGAGCAGTACTTC. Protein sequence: CASSPIAGGPTYEQYF.

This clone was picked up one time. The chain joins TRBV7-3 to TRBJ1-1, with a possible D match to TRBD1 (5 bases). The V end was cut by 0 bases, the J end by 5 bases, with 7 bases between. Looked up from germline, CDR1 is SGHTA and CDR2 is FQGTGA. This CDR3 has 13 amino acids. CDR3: CASSLTGATEAFF. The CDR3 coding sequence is TGTGCCAGCAGCTTAACAGGGGCAACTGAAGCTTTCTTT.

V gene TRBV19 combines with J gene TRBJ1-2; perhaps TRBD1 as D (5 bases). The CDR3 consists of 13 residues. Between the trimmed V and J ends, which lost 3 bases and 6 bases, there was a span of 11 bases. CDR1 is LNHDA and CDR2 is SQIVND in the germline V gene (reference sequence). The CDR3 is CASSMGGFDGYTF. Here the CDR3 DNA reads TGTGCCAGTAGTATGGGGGGGTTCGATGGCTACACCTTC.

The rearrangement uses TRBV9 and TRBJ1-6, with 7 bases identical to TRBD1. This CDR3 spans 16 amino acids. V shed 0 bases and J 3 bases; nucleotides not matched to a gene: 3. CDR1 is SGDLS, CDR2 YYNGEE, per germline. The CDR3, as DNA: TGTGCCAGCAGCGTAGGAGGGGGCCACTATAATTCACCCCTCCACTTT. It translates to CASSVGGGHYNSPLHF.

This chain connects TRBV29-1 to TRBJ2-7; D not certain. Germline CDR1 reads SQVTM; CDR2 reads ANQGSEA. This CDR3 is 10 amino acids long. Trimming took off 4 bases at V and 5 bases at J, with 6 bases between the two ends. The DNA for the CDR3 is TGCAGCGTTGCTGGGGACGAGCAGTACTTC. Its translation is CSVAGDEQYF.

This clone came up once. CDR3 nucleotide sequence: TGTGCCAGCAGTAACCGGGACAGCTTAGAGCAGTACTTC. As protein: CASSNRDSLEQYF. The chain couples TRBV25-1 to TRBJ2-7; 7 nucleotides align to TRBD1. In germline, CDR1 is MGHDK, CDR2 SYGVNS. This CDR3 comprises 13 residues. V was clipped by 5 bases and J by 7 bases; unmatched bases: 8.

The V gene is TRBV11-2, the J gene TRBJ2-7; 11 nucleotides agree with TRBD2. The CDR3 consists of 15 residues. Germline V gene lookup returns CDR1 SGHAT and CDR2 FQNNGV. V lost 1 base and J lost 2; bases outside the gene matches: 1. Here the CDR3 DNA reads TGTGCCAGCAGCTTAGTGACTAGCGGGACCTACGAGCAGTACTTC. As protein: CASSLVTSGTYEQYF. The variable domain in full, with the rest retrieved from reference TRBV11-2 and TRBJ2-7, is EAGVAQSPRYKIIEKRQSVAFWCNPISGHATLYWYQQILGQGPKLLIQFQNNGVVDDSQLPKDRFSAERLKGVDSTLKIQPAKLEDSAVYLCASSLVTSGTYEQYFGPGTRLTVT.

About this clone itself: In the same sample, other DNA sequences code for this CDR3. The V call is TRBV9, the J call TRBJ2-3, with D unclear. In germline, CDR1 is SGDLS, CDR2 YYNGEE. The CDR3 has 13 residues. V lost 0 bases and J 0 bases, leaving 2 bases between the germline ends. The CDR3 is CASSVVSTDTQYF. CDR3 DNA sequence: TGTGCCAGCAGCGTAGTCAGCACAGATACGCAGTATTTT.

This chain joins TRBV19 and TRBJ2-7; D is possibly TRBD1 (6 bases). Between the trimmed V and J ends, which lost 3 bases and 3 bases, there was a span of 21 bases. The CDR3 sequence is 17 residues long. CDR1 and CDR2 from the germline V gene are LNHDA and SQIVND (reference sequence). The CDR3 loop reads CASSITDRDTTGYEQYF. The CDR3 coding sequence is TGTGCCAGTAGTATCACGGACCGGGACACGACGGGCTACGAGCAGTACTTC. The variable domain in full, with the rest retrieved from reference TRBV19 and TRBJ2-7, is DGGITQSPKYLFRKEGQNVTLSCEQNLNHDAMYWYRQDPGQGLRLIYYSQIVNDFQKGDIAEGYSVSREKKESFPLTVTSAQKNPTAFYLCASSITDRDTTGYEQYFGPGTRLTVT.

The CDR3 loop is CASGLRAWGPYEQYF. CDR3 DNA: TGTGCTAGTGGCCTCCGGGCCTGGGGGCCCTACGAGCAGTACTTC. The V and J genes are TRBV12-5 and TRBJ2-7; a possible D gene is TRBD1 (6 bases). V was cut by 6 bases and J by 2 bases, with 17 bases left in between. Germline V gives CDR1 LGHNT, CDR2 FRNRAP. The CDR3 consists of 15 residues.

The CDR3 coding sequence is TGTGCCAGCAGCCCAAGACAGGGTTGGAGGTGGGCTGAAGCTTTCTTT. Translated, it gives CASSPRQGWRWAEAFF. The chain carries TRBV9 and TRBJ1-1, with 7 bases identical to TRBD1. CDR3 length equals 16 residues. The junction had 15 bases not matched to a gene; V was cut back by 4 bases and J by 6 bases. Germline-derived CDR1 and CDR2 are SGDLS and YYNGEE.

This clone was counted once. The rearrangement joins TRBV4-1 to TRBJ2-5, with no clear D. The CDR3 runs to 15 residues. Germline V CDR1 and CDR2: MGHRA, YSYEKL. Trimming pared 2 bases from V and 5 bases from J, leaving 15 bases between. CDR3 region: CASSQRTLHMETQYF. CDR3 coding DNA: TGCGCCAGCAGCCAAAGGACCCTCCATATGGAGACCCAGTACTTC.

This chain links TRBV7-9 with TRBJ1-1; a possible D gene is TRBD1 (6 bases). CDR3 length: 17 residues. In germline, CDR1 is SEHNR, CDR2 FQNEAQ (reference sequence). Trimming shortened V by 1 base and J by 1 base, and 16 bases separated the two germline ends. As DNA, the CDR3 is TGTGCCAGCAGCTTAGTCGGGTGCGGGGGGCAGAACACTGAAGCTTTCTTT. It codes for CASSLVGCGGQNTEAFF.

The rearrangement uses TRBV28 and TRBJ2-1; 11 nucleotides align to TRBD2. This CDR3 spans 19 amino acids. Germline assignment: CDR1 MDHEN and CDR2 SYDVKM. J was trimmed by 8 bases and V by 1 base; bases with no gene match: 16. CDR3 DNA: TGTGCCAGCAGTTTATTTCAAATAACTAGCGGGAGCTCATGGGATGAGCAGTTCTTC. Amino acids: CASSLFQITSGSSWDEQFF.

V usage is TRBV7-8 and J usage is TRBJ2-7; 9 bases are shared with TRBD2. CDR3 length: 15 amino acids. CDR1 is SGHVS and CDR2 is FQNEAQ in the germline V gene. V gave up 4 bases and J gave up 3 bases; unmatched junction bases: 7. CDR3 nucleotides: TGTGCCAGCAGCTCCTGGACTAGCGAAAGCTACGAGCAGTACTTC. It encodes CASSSWTSESYEQYF.

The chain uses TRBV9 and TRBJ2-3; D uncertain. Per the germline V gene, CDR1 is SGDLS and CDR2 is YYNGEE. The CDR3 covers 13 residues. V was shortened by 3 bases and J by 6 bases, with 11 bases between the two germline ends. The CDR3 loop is CASSGQELDTQYF. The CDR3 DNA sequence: TGTGCCAGCAGCGGCCAGGAACTGGATACGCAGTATTTT.

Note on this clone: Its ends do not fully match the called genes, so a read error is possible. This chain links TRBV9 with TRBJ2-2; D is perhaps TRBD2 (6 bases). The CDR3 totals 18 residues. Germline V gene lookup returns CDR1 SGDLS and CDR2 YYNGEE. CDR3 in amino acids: CASSVVFHMRLVLRGAVF. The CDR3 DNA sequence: TGTGCCAGCAGCGTAGTATTCCACATGCGACTAGTTTTGCGGGGAGCTGTTTTT.

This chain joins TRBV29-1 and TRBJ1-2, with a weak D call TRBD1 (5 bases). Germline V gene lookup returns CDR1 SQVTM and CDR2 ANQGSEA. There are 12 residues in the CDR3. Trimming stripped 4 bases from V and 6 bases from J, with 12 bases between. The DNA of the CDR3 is TGCAGCGTTGTAAATGGGGCGGATGGCTACACCTTC. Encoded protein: CSVVNGADGYTF.

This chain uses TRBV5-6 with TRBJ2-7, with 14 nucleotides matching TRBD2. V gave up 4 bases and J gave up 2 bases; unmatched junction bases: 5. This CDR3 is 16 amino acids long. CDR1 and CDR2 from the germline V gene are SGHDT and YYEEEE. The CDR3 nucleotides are TGTGCCAGCAGCGCAGGGACTAGCGGGGGTACCTACGAGCAGTACTTC. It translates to CASSAGTSGGTYEQYF.

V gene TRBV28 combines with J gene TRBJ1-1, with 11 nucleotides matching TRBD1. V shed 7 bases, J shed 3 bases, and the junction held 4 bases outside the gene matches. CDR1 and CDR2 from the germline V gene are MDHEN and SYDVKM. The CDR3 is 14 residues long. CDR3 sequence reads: CASTWDRGDTEAFF. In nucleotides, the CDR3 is TGTGCCAGCACCTGGGACAGGGGGGACACTGAAGCTTTCTTT.

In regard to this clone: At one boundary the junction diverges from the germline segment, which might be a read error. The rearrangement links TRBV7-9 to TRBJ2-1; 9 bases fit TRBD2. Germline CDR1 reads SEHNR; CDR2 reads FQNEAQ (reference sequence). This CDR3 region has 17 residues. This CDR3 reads CASILIVTSGPYNEQFF. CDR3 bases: TGTGCCAGCATCTTAATTGTGACTAGCGGTCCCTACAATGAGCAGTTCTTC.